These 21 T cell receptor beta chains were sequenced from one sample in a study of T-cell memory formation after mild COVID-19. TCRdb called the 5' RACE reads again in MiXCR, with one record for every CDR3 protein. The data hold 44,000 or so distinct CDR3 sequences, with less than 9.5% observed a single time. The sequenced material came from PBMCs or a T cell subset sorted from them (not recorded which). The receptor set was obtained from an adult woman who had mild COVID-19 (a few samples of this study predate the infection). Cell type and time point are not known.

This clonotype was detected a few times. This chain connects TRBV7-9 to TRBJ1-4; the D gene is possibly TRBD1 (6 bases). Germline loops: CDR1 SEHNR, CDR2 FQNEAQ (reference sequence). The V end was cut by 6 bases, the J end by 5 bases, with 13 bases between. This CDR3 is built from 14 residues. This CDR3 reads CASRLDSWNEKLFF. Written as DNA, the CDR3 is TGTGCCAGCAGGCTGGACAGTTGGAATGAAAAACTGTTTTTT.

This clonotype was detected a few times. This chain uses TRBV11-3 with TRBJ2-1, with 7 bases that match TRBD1. With V trimmed by 5 bases and J by 7 bases, 8 bases remained unmatched. The CDR3 sequence is 14 residues long. CDR1 is SGHNT, CDR2 YENEEA, per germline. CDR3 residues: CASSPPGQLNEQFF. The CDR3 DNA is TGTGCCAGCAGCCCCCCGGGACAGTTAAATGAGCAGTTCTTC. Filled out from reference TRBV11-3 and TRBJ2-1, the complete variable domain reads EAGVVQSPRYKIIEKKQPVAFWCNPISGHNTLYWYLQNLGQGPELLIRYENEEAVDDSQLPKDRFSAERLKGVDSTLKIQPAELGDSAVYLCASSPPGQLNEQFFGPGTRLTVL.

This clonotype was found many times. The rearrangement uses TRBV5-1 and TRBJ2-3; 11 nucleotides agree with TRBD2. V lost 1 base to trimming and J lost 0 bases; unmatched junction nucleotides: 4. CDR3 length equals 17 residues. The germline V gene has CDR1 SGHRS and CDR2 YFSETQ. CDR3 in DNA: TGCGCCAGCAGCTTGACGGGGACTAGCGGAAGCACAGATACGCAGTATTTT. Translated: CASSLTGTSGSTDTQYF.

This clonotype has a handful of counts. The genes are TRBV6-1 and TRBJ2-7; the D call may be TRBD1 or TRBD2 (6 bases each). The CDR3 loop spans 14 amino acids. Germline assignment: CDR1 MNHNS and CDR2 SASEGT. V was shortened by 2 bases and J by 2 bases, with 10 bases between the two germline ends. The CDR3 region is CASSETRGAYEQYF. The CDR3 bases are TGTGCCAGCAGTGAAACGAGGGGGGCCTACGAGCAGTACTTC.

This chain joins TRBV15 and TRBJ2-1; 14 nucleotides agree with TRBD2. The CDR3 is made up of 16 amino acids. Trimming cost V 3 bases and J 9 bases; bases outside gene matches: 7. Germline V gene lookup returns CDR1 LNHNV and CDR2 YYDKDF (reference sequence). Here the CDR3 DNA reads TGTGCCACCAGCAGCTCGGGACTAGCGGGAGAGGGTGAGCAGTTCTTC. This encodes CATSSSGLAGEGEQFF.

This clonotype was counted between two and nine times. The V gene is TRBV12-3 or TRBV12-4, the J gene TRBJ2-1, with 13 nucleotides matching TRBD2. The V gene end was trimmed by 3 bases and the J gene end by 9 bases; junction bases not matched to a gene: 5. This CDR3 region has 15 residues. The CDR3 DNA reads TGTGCCAGCAGTTTTGGACTAGCGGGAGCTAGTGAGCAGTTCTTC. Translation gives CASSFGLAGASEQFF.

The chain joins TRBV6-5 to TRBJ2-7; TRBD1 might be the D (5 bases). CDR3 length: 13 amino acids. CDR1 is MNHEY and CDR2 is SVGAGI in the germline V gene. The V end was cut by 5 bases, the J end by 3 bases, with 11 bases between. The CDR3 region has the DNA TGTGCCAGCAGTCAATTAGACAGCTACGAGCAGTACTTC. This encodes CASSQLDSYEQYF.

This clonotype was counted only a few times. The V gene is TRBV11-2, the J gene TRBJ2-1, with no clear D. The ends were cut back, 0 bases at V and 1 base at J, with 7 bases in the middle. The CDR3 loop spans 15 amino acids. CDR1 is SGHAT and CDR2 is FQNNGV in the germline V gene. DNA of the CDR3: TGTGCCAGCAGCTTAGATAAGGGTTCCTACAATGAGCAGTTCTTC. It translates to CASSLDKGSYNEQFF.

Only a few counts were recorded for this clonotype. This rearrangement joins TRBV10-3 to TRBJ2-7; D not resolved. Germline loops: CDR1 ENHRY, CDR2 SYGVKD. The V end lost 0 bases, the J end lost 9 bases, and 9 bases lay between the germline ends. CDR3 length: 12 amino acids. The CDR3: CAISESESWQYF. The DNA of the CDR3 is TGTGCCATCAGTGAGTCAGAGTCTTGGCAGTACTTC.

This clonotype has more than one count but fewer than ten. At one boundary the junction diverges from the germline segment, which might be a read error. The chain links TRBV7-3 to TRBJ2-6; 7 bases fit TRBD1. This CDR3 contains 18 residues. The V gene's germline CDR1 is SGHTA and CDR2 FQGTGA. The CDR3 here is CASSLTGTVNSGANVLTF. CDR3 bases: TGTGCCAGCAGCCTAACCGGGACAGTAAACTCTGGGGCCAACGTCCTGACTTTC.

The table lists this clonotype with a few counts. J is TRBJ1-6 and V is TRBV7-2, with D uncertain. The CDR3 totals 14 residues. CDR1 and CDR2 (germline): SGHTA, FQGNSA. V was pared by 6 bases and J by 6 bases, with 12 bases between. The CDR3 region is CASRGQRGNSPLHF. The CDR3 nucleotides are TGTGCCAGCAGGGGTCAGCGGGGTAATTCACCCCTCCACTTT.

The rearrangement joins TRBV4-1 to TRBJ1-1, with a weak D call TRBD1 (5 bases). The CDR3 is made up of 13 amino acids. Germline V gene lookup returns CDR1 MGHRA and CDR2 YSYEKL. V dropped 1 base and J dropped 3 bases, with 6 bases sitting between them. CDR3 DNA: TGCGCCAGCAGCCAAGTGGGGGACACTGAAGCTTTCTTT. This encodes CASSQVGDTEAFF.

The genes are TRBV20-1 and TRBJ2-3; D gene unclear. The CDR3 length is 16 residues. Trimming removed 0 bases from V and 2 bases from J, with 15 bases in between. Looked up from germline, CDR1 is DFQATT and CDR2 is SNEGSKA (reference sequence). CDR3 in DNA: TGCAGTGCTAGAGATCGCCGGGTGGCGGCCACAGATACGCAGTATTTT. It encodes CSARDRRVAATDTQYF.

The rearrangement uses TRBV20-1 and TRBJ1-6; TRBD1 matches 8 bases. The V segment lost 5 bases and the J segment 5 bases; nucleotides outside the gene matches: 5. The CDR3 loop spans 14 amino acids. The germline CDR1 and CDR2 sequences are DFQATT and SNEGSKA (reference sequence). The CDR3 protein is CSARTGLNNSPLHF. The CDR3 bases are TGCAGTGCTCGGACAGGGCTGAATAATTCACCCCTCCACTTT.

V usage is TRBV5-8 and J usage is TRBJ2-5; D perhaps matches TRBD1 (6 bases). The CDR3 loop spans 14 amino acids. CDR1 and CDR2 from the germline V gene are SGHTS and YDEGEE. Trimming stripped 3 bases from V and 1 base from J, with 10 bases between. CDR3 in DNA: TGTGCCAGCAGCTCTGGCAGGGGCCAAGAGACCCAGTACTTC. Translating gives CASSSGRGQETQYF.

Ten or more counts support this clonotype. The chain carries TRBV7-8 and TRBJ2-3; 9 positions match TRBD1. Trimming removed 3 bases from V and 14 bases from J; junction bases left unmatched: 6. The CDR3 runs 12 residues. Germline V gives CDR1 SGHVS, CDR2 FQNEAQ. This chain's CDR3 is CASSLPGQGPYF. The CDR3 bases are TGTGCCAGCAGCTTGCCGGGACAGGGACCGTATTTT.

This clonotype appeared many times. This sequence joins TRBV5-4 and TRBJ1-2; possible D gene TRBD1, 5 bases. Germline lookup yields CDR1 SGHNT and CDR2 YYREEE (reference sequence). The CDR3 length is 14 residues. Trimming removed 0 bases from V and 6 bases from J, with 12 bases in between. The CDR3 nucleotides read TGTGCCAGCAGCTTGGGCCAGGGAGGGAATGGCTACACCTTC. It encodes CASSLGQGGNGYTF.

This clonotype came up many times. V is TRBV4-1 and J is TRBJ2-3, with D tentatively TRBD1 (6 bases). Germline assignment: CDR1 MGHRA and CDR2 YSYEKL. Trimming stripped 4 bases from V and 6 bases from J, with 14 bases between. The CDR3 runs to 14 residues. As DNA, the CDR3 is TGCGCCAGCAGCCTTGGACAGAACACGGATACGCAGTATTTT. Its protein is CASSLGQNTDTQYF.

This clonotype was counted a few times. This chain uses TRBV7-3 with TRBJ2-5; TRBD1 matches 7 bases. CDR1 SGHTA and CDR2 FQGTGA come from the germline V gene. This CDR3 has 15 amino acids. V shed 3 bases and J 7 bases; nucleotides not matched to a gene: 11. CDR3 bases: TGTGCCAGCAGCTTCACAGGGGAATCTGCTACGACCCAGTACTTC. Its protein product is CASSFTGESATTQYF. The full variable domain, in which reference TRBV7-3 and TRBJ2-5 provide the parts outside the CDR3, is GAGVSQTPSNKVTEKGKYVELRCDPISGHTALYWYRQSLGQGPEFLIYFQGTGAADDSGLPNDRFFAVRPEGSVSTLKIQRTERGDSAVYLCASSFTGESATTQYFGPGTRLLVL.

Only a few counts were recorded for this clonotype. The gene calls are TRBV3-1 and TRBJ2-1, with D maybe TRBD1 (6 bases). CDR1 and CDR2 from the germline V gene are LGHDT and YNNKEL (reference sequence). The ends were cut back, 4 bases at V and 2 bases at J, with 15 bases in the middle. This CDR3 has 16 residues. The CDR3 bases are TGTGCCAGCAGCCCACAGGGCCTAAGCCCCTACAATGAGCAGTTCTTC. It is translated as CASSPQGLSPYNEQFF.

This clonotype was observed a handful of times. The J gene is TRBJ2-3, the V gene TRBV2, with D possibly matching TRBD2 (5 bases). The length of the CDR3 is 14 residues. Per germline, CDR1 SNHLY and CDR2 FYNNEI. V lost 7 bases and J 5 bases, leaving 16 bases between the germline ends. As DNA, the CDR3 is TGTGCCAGCACGTCGGGGTGGGATCAAGATACGCAGTATTTT. The encoded protein is CASTSGWDQDTQYF.